This T cell receptor beta chain was found in a study of T cells of healthy individuals (dated by TCRdb to the late 2010s). This clonotype was seen repeatedly, ten times or more. This receptor's antigen is unknown. No base qualities exist here, and no much larger clone lies one base off it. To prepare the library, 5' RACE was applied. Sequencing used an Illumina MiSeq. TCRdb trimmed public reads at Q25 via fastp, called clones via MiXCR and kept in-frame beta chains. All rows with the same CDR3 protein become a single entry with the most common DNA and genes. This sample gives about 82,000 distinct CDR3 sequences in total; roughly 5% of them show up just once. Roughly 7.6% of the sample is held by the ten biggest clonotypes. The CDR3 holds 11 amino acids from the cysteine to the phenylalanine. Kept here is only the CDR3 DNA, which spans 33 bases and is read in frame from base 1. From the germline V gene, CDR1 is SGHTA and CDR2 is FQGNSA. V and J lose 2 bases and 5 bases, and a span of 3 bases separates them.

The source of this sequence is a female donor in good health. The V and J segments used are TRBV7-2 and TRBJ1-1, with the D gene not confidently named. The CDR3 corresponds to CASSLKTEAFF. Here is the DNA: TGTGCCAGCAGCTTAAAGACTGAAGCTTTCTTT.